These 32 T cell receptor beta chains were all obtained from the same sample, sequenced in a study of T cells in women clearing cervical HPV infection. Clones were read by immunoSEQ multiplex PCR, and TCRdb kept only the in-frame ones, dropping some. This sample contains around 30,000 clones. Specimen: blood buffy coat. Source of these receptors: a woman between 18 and 70 years old with a cervical HPV16 infection that either progressed to CIN3+ or cleared (not recorded which).

Turning to this clone: The CDR3 end lies 3 residues beyond the end of the read and is filled in from the germline J gene. The genes are TRBV18 and TRBJ1-2, with D hard to call. Germline V gene data show CDR1 as KGHSH and CDR2 as LQKENI. The CDR3 spans 17 residues. CDR3 DNA (partial): TGTGCCAGCTCCCCTAGACTAGCGGGAGAGTATGGCGATGAC. Protein product: CASSPRLAGEYGDD. The whole CDR3 is CASSPRLAGEYGDDYTF.

Note on this clone: The read ends 3 residues shy of where the CDR3 ends; the end is completed using the germline J gene. V gene TRBV13 combines with J gene TRBJ1-1; 9 bases are a match to TRBD1. With V trimmed by 2 bases and J by 4 bases, 5 bases remained unmatched. This CDR3 has 15 residues. Germline V gives CDR1 PRHDT, CDR2 FYEKMQ (reference sequence). Incomplete CDR3 DNA: TGTGCCAGCAGCTTACCACAGGGGGCCAGCACTGAA. As protein: CASSLPQGASTE. The whole CDR3 region reads CASSLPQGASTEAFF.

As to this clone: The read finishes 3 residues shy of the CDR3 end, and the germline J gene is used to complete it. The chain is built from TRBV7-9 and TRBJ1-1, with TRBD1 matching 9 bases. CDR3 length: 13 amino acids. The germline gives CDR1 SEHNR, CDR2 FQNEAQ (reference sequence). CDR3 DNA (partial): TGTGCCAGCAGGGGACAGGGAACCTACGAG. Its protein product is CASRGQGTYE. The full CDR3 reads CASRGQGTYEAFF.

In the case of this clone: The read ends 3 residues early relative to the CDR3; the germline J gene fills the gap. Other nucleotide sequences in the sample specify the same CDR3. The V call is TRBV5-1, the J call TRBJ2-1; D possibly corresponds to TRBD2 (6 bases). The V gene lost 5 bases and the J gene lost 4 bases, with 13 bases spanning the gap. Germline V gives CDR1 SGHRS, CDR2 YFSETQ. The CDR3 is made up of 14 amino acids. The sequenced CDR3 bases are TGCGCCAGCAGTATTAGCGGCGGTTACAATGAG. Its translation is CASSISGGYNE. The CDR3 in full is CASSISGGYNEQFF.

Remarks on this clone: The read ends 3 residues before the CDR3 terminus; that terminus is restored from the germline J gene. The chain is built from TRBV20-1 and TRBJ1-6, with 7 positions matching TRBD1. V trimming: 7 bases; J trimming: 5 bases; junction bases outside the gene matches: 2. Germline CDR1 reads DFQATT; CDR2 reads SNEGSKA (reference sequence). The CDR3 consists of 12 residues. Partial CDR3 DNA: TGCAGTGGGGGACAGAATAATTCACCC. It specifies CSGGQNNSP. The CDR3 reads in full as CSGGQNNSPLHF.

As concerns this clone: The read is 3 residues too short to cover the CDR3 end, so that end is filled in from the germline J gene. V gene TRBV5-1 combines with J gene TRBJ2-3, with 9 bases that match TRBD2. Germline V gives CDR1 SGHRS, CDR2 YFSETQ. CDR3 length equals 16 residues. CDR3 DNA (partial): TGCGCCAGCAGCCTCCGGCGGGGGGGCCGGTATGAGACG. Translation: CASSLRRGGRYET. The whole CDR3 sequence is CASSLRRGGRYETQYF.

As to this clone: The missing CDR3 end, 3 residues past where the read stops, is filled in from the germline J gene. This chain links TRBV20-1 with TRBJ2-1; 7 bases are shared with TRBD2. CDR3 length equals 16 residues. CDR1 and CDR2 from the germline V gene are DFQATT and SNEGSKA (reference sequence). The V segment lost 5 bases and the J segment 3 bases; nucleotides outside the gene matches: 13. The covered CDR3 bases are TGCAGTGCTCGGAGTATAGAGCGGGATGGCTACAATGAG. Amino acid sequence: CSARSIERDGYNE. The whole CDR3 protein reads CSARSIERDGYNEQFF.

With respect to this clone: Coverage ceases 3 residues before the CDR3 finishes, and the germline J gene fills in the end. The chain employs TRBV5-3 and TRBJ2-3; 8 bases match TRBD2. TRBV5-3 is an ORF; its function is uncertain. This CDR3 contains 16 residues. The CDR3 protein is CARSLGSAGEGETQYF. CDR3 DNA, as far as it was read: TGTGCCAGAAGCTTAGGTTCAGCGGGAGAGGGAGAGACG.

A word on this clone: The CDR3 is cut off 3 residues early in the read; its end comes from the germline J gene. This chain uses TRBV20-1 with TRBJ1-2; a possible D gene is TRBD1 (5 bases). CDR3 length: 13 residues. Germline CDR1 DFQATT, CDR2 SNEGSKA (reference sequence). The CDR3 loop reads CSANRDLSYDYTF. CDR3 DNA (partial): TGCAGTGCTAACCGGGACTTGTCCTACGAC.

With regard to this clone: The CDR3 is cut off 3 residues early in the read; its end comes from the germline J gene. This same CDR3 is encoded by further DNA sequences in the sample. The chain joins TRBV30 to TRBJ1-2; the match to TRBD1 covers 7 bases. J gave up 4 bases and V 1 base, and 15 bases lay outside the gene matches. Germline assignment: CDR1 GTSNPN and CDR2 SVGIG (reference sequence). This CDR3 is 17 amino acids long. CDR3 DNA, as far as it was read: TGTGCCTGGAGTGCGAAAGACAGGGCTCGTACGATCTATGGC. Its protein is CAWSAKDRARTIYG. The complete CDR3 reads CAWSAKDRARTIYGYTF.

The CDR3 protein is CASSPSRTDYGQYF. The DNA read from the CDR3 is TGTGCCAGCTCACCGAGTCGCACGGACTATGGT. This chain links TRBV18 with TRBJ2-4; D perhaps matches TRBD2 (6 bases). The sequenced fragment ends 3 residues before the CDR3 boundary, so the rest is inferred from the germline J gene. Germline CDR1 is KGHSH and CDR2 is LQKENI. The CDR3 sequence is 14 residues long.

This clone is called medium-sized (0.01 to 0.1%) based on its frequency. Read coverage stops 3 residues before the CDR3 terminus; the germline J gene supplies the remainder. The chain carries TRBV5-1 and TRBJ1-2, with a possible D match to TRBD1 (6 bases). Trimming removed 4 bases from V and 2 bases from J, with 9 bases in between. CDR1 and CDR2 from the germline V gene are SGHRS and YFSETQ. The CDR3 loop spans 13 amino acids. The CDR3 protein is CASSDGQNYGYTF. Partial CDR3 DNA: TGCGCCAGCAGCGACGGACAGAACTATGGC.

Comment on this clone: The read halts 3 residues ahead of the CDR3 end, with the missing end drawn from the germline J gene. The chain has TRBV10-3 and TRBJ1-1, with a possible D match to TRBD1 (6 bases). Germline V CDR1 and CDR2: ENHRY, SYGVKD. The CDR3 loop spans 11 amino acids. The DNA read from the CDR3 is TGTGCCATCAGTGAGGACAGGGAA. It is translated as CAISEDRE. The CDR3 reads in full as CAISEDREAFF.

Of note for this clone: Read sequence stops 3 residues before the CDR3 end, and the germline J gene provides the missing end. This chain uses TRBV29-1 with TRBJ1-3; maybe TRBD1 (5 bases). The CDR3 has 16 residues. Per the germline V gene, CDR1 is SQVTM and CDR2 is ANQGSEA. The V end lost 5 bases, the J end lost 2 bases, and 19 bases lay between the germline ends. The covered CDR3 bases are TGCAGCGTTAAAGGGAGTGGGGCCCACGCTGGAAACACC. This gives the protein CSVKGSGAHAGNT. The whole CDR3 region reads CSVKGSGAHAGNTIYF.

CDR3 protein: CASMAISNTEAFF. Partial CDR3 DNA: TGCGCCAGCATGGCCATCTCAAACACTGAA. The chain links TRBV5-1 to TRBJ1-1; no reliable D call. The read comes to an end 3 residues before the CDR3 does, leaving the germline J gene to fill in the end. The ends were cut back, 6 bases at V and 2 bases at J, with 11 bases in the middle. CDR3 length equals 13 residues. CDR1 and CDR2 from the germline V gene are SGHRS and YFSETQ.

Points on this clone: The CDR3 goes on 3 residues after the read ends, and that part is filled in from the germline J gene. The chain combines TRBV7-9 with TRBJ1-5; 7 nucleotides agree with TRBD1. This CDR3 contains 15 residues. Looked up from germline, CDR1 is SEHNR and CDR2 is FQNEAQ (reference sequence). Unmatched junction bases numbered 3, after V lost 4 bases and J lost 0 bases. Partial CDR3 DNA: TGTGCCAGCAGCTCACAGGGGAGTAGCAATCAGCCC. It specifies CASSSQGSSNQP. In full, the CDR3 reads CASSSQGSSNQPQHF. Full variable domain (missing parts from reference TRBV7-9 and TRBJ1-5): DTGVSQNPRHKITKRGQNVTFRCDPISEHNRLYWYRQTLGQGPEFLTYFQNEAQLEKSRLLSDRFSAERPKGSFSTLEIQRTEQGDSAMYLCASSSQGSSNQPQHFGDGTRLSIL.

Note on this clone: The read terminates 3 residues before the CDR3 end, so the remaining end is supplied by the germline J gene. This chain uses TRBV6-2 or TRBV6-3 with TRBJ2-1; 9 positions agree with TRBD2. CDR1 MNHEY and CDR2 SVGEGT come from the germline V gene. V lost 2 bases to trimming and J lost 9 bases; unmatched junction nucleotides: 8. The CDR3 loop spans 15 amino acids. Partial CDR3 DNA: TGTGCCAGCAGTTACGGTGGCGGGAGGGTGGGTGAG. It specifies CASSYGGGRVGE. The full CDR3 sequence reads CASSYGGGRVGEQFF.

About this clone: The CDR3 extends 3 residues past the end of the read, so its final part is completed from the germline J gene. The V call is TRBV15, the J call TRBJ2-5; D remains ambiguous. Germline lookup yields CDR1 LNHNV and CDR2 YYDKDF (reference sequence). V gave up 0 bases and J gave up 2 bases, with 7 bases separating them. This CDR3 has 14 amino acids. CDR3 DNA (partial): TGTGCCACCAGCAGAGACAGGATTCAAGAGACC. It translates to CATSRDRIQET. The entire CDR3 is CATSRDRIQETQYF.

As regards this clone: The CDR3 goes on 3 residues after the read ends, and that part is filled in from the germline J gene. The chain couples TRBV20-1 to TRBJ2-3; TRBD2 aligns across 7 bases. Looked up from germline, CDR1 is DFQATT and CDR2 is SNEGSKA (reference sequence). After removal of 5 bases from V and 5 bases from J, the junction contained 7 bases not matched to a gene. This CDR3 spans 13 amino acids. The CDR3 DNA, read in part, is TGCAGTGCTGGGGGGGACGGCAGAGATACG. This sequence encodes CSAGGDGRDT. The whole CDR3 protein is CSAGGDGRDTQYF.

A note on this clone: The CDR3 end lies 3 residues beyond the end of the read and is filled in from the germline J gene. This sequence joins TRBV7-2 and TRBJ2-7; tentatively, D is TRBD2 (5 bases). The CDR3 has 12 amino acids. From germline, CDR1 is SGHTA and CDR2 FQGNSA. V lost 2 bases and J 6 bases, leaving 8 bases between the germline ends. This CDR3 reads CASSLSRGEQYF. The part of the CDR3 DNA that was read is TGTGCCAGCAGCTTAAGCCGGGGCGAG.

CDR3 sequence: CASSLRTEGSSGYTF. CDR3 DNA, as far as it was read: TGTGCCAGCAGTTTACGGACGGAGGGGTCTAGTGGC. This sequence joins TRBV2 and TRBJ1-2, with a tentative D call TRBD1 (5 bases). The read stops 3 residues short of the end of the CDR3; the missing end is completed from the germline J gene. Trimming took 5 bases from V and 7 from J, leaving 20 bases between them. There are 15 residues in the CDR3. CDR1 SNHLY and CDR2 FYNNEI come from the germline V gene.

A word on this clone: The read ends 3 residues before the CDR3 terminus; that terminus is restored from the germline J gene. V gene TRBV30 combines with J gene TRBJ1-2, with a weak D call TRBD1 (6 bases). This CDR3 has 16 amino acids. The germline V gene has CDR1 GTSNPN and CDR2 SVGIG (reference sequence). The covered CDR3 bases are TGTGCCTGGAGTACGGGACTAGCGGGGGGCACAGATACC. This translates into CAWSTGLAGGTDT. The entire CDR3 protein reads CAWSTGLAGGTDTYTF.

Of note for this clone: Read data end 3 residues before the CDR3 end; the end is taken from the germline J gene. The chain combines TRBV6-2 or TRBV6-3 with TRBJ2-7; a possible D gene is TRBD1 (6 bases). Germline CDR1 and CDR2: MNHEY and SVGEGT. There are 15 residues in the CDR3. Trimming shortened V by 8 bases and J by 0 bases, and 17 bases separated the two germline ends. CDR3: CASDPTGTLSYEQYF. The CDR3 DNA, read in part, is TGTGCCAGCGATCCTACCGGGACACTCTCCTACGAG.

About this clone: The read falls 3 residues short of the CDR3 end, and the missing part is taken from the germline J gene. The rearrangement uses TRBV4-1 and TRBJ1-2; D is undetermined. This CDR3 comprises 14 residues. Per the germline V gene, CDR1 is MGHRA and CDR2 is YSYEKL. CDR3 protein: CASSPFALDRGYTF. Incomplete CDR3 DNA: TGCGCCAGCAGCCCCTTTGCGCTAGATAGGGGC.

By frequency, this clone registers medium-sized. The CDR3 end falls 3 residues outside the read, so it is completed with the germline J gene. The chain employs TRBV7-9 and TRBJ1-1; D possibly corresponds to TRBD1 (6 bases). The CDR3 consists of 14 residues. V was trimmed by 1 base and J by 7 bases, leaving 13 bases between them. CDR1 and CDR2 from the germline V gene are SEHNR and FQNEAQ (reference sequence). CDR3 DNA (partial): TGTGCCAGCAGCTTAGGGGCAGGGGTTAGTGAA. It codes for CASSLGAGVSE. The entire CDR3 reads CASSLGAGVSEAFF.

Comment on this clone: The sequenced fragment ends 3 residues before the CDR3 boundary, so the rest is inferred from the germline J gene. V gene TRBV5-1 combines with J gene TRBJ2-7, with 10 bases matching TRBD1. Germline V CDR1 and CDR2: SGHRS, YFSETQ. CDR3 length: 16 amino acids. Trimming took 4 bases from V and 6 from J; bases not matched to a gene: 13. The CDR3 region is CASSRTGTGVTTEQYF. The part of the CDR3 DNA that was read is TGCGCCAGCAGCAGAACCGGGACAGGGGTAACTACCGAG.

Concerning this clone: The read falls 3 residues short of the CDR3 end, and the missing part is taken from the germline J gene. This chain links TRBV2 with TRBJ1-5; D unclear. V was shortened by 5 bases and J by 6 bases, with 11 bases between the two germline ends. This CDR3 comprises 13 residues. Germline loops: CDR1 SNHLY, CDR2 FYNNEI. The DNA read from the CDR3 is TGTGCCAGCAGTTCGGACTCTCGTCAGCCC. The encoded protein is CASSSDSRQP. The entire CDR3 reads CASSSDSRQPQHF.

Comment on this clone: The read halts 3 residues ahead of the CDR3 end, with the missing end drawn from the germline J gene. The V call is TRBV7-9, the J call TRBJ1-2; TRBD1 is a possible D gene (6 bases). The CDR3 runs to 13 residues. CDR1 SEHNR and CDR2 FQNEAQ come from the germline V gene (reference sequence). The chain's CDR3 is CASSSGHYNDYTF. The CDR3 DNA, read in part, is TGTGCCAGCAGCTCGGGACATTACAATGAC.

Notes on this clone: The read terminates 3 residues ahead of where the CDR3 ends, so the germline J gene completes it. J is TRBJ2-7 and V is TRBV19; 10 positions agree with TRBD1. Trimming took 10 bases from V and 5 from J; bases not matched to a gene: 20. The CDR3 has 17 amino acids. Germline assignment: CDR1 LNHDA and CDR2 SQIVND (reference sequence). The part of the CDR3 DNA that was read is TGTGCCACCACTCCCGGGACAGGGGACGCCAGGGTCGACGAG. Translation gives CATTPGTGDARVDE. The whole CDR3 sequence is CATTPGTGDARVDEQYF. Based on the CDR3 plus reference TRBV19 and TRBJ2-7, the full variable domain is DGGITQSPKYLFRKEGQNVTLSCEQNLNHDAMYWYRQDPGQGLRLIYYSQIVNDFQKGDIAEGYSVSREKKESFPLTVTSAQKNPTAFYLCATTPGTGDARVDEQYFGPGTRLTVT.

Note on this clone: The CDR3 goes on 3 residues after the read ends, and that part is filled in from the germline J gene. The chain has TRBV6-2 or TRBV6-3 and TRBJ1-1; weak D call: TRBD1 (6 bases). From germline, CDR1 is MNHEY and CDR2 SVGEGT. The CDR3 has 13 amino acids. Deletions cut 8 bases from V and 3 bases from J, with 13 bases between. CDR3 DNA, as far as it was read: TGTGCCAGCCGGTGGGACAAAGACACTGAA. Protein sequence: CASRWDKDTE. The full CDR3 sequence reads CASRWDKDTEAFF.

Regarding this clone: The read falls 3 residues short of the CDR3 end, and the missing part is taken from the germline J gene. The chain recombines TRBV20-1 with TRBJ2-5, with 14 bases aligning to TRBD2. The CDR3 spans 17 residues. Trimming cost V 5 bases and J 2 bases; bases outside gene matches: 10. From germline, CDR1 is DFQATT and CDR2 SNEGSKA (reference sequence). This CDR3 is CSAPRLAGGAYQETQYF. The sequenced part of the CDR3 DNA is TGCAGTGCTCCAAGACTAGCGGGAGGGGCTTATCAAGAGACC.

As regards this clone: The read terminates 3 residues ahead of where the CDR3 ends, so the germline J gene completes it. The chain carries TRBV18 and TRBJ1-2; no firm D call. Germline CDR1 and CDR2: KGHSH and LQKENI. The CDR3 is 15 residues long. The CDR3 spells CASSPPTHATDTYTF. CDR3 bases read: TGTGCCAGCTCACCCCCTACTCATGCCACAGATACC.